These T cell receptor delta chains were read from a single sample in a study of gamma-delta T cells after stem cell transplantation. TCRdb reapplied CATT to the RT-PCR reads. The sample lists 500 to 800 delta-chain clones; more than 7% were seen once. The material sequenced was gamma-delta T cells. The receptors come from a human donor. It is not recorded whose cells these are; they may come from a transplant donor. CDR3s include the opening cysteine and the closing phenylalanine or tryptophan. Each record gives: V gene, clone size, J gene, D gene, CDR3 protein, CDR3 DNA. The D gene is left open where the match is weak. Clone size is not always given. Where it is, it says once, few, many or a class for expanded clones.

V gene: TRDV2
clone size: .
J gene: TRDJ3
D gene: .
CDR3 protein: CACDTVLGASWDTRQMFF
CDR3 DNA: TGTGCCTGTGACACCGTACTTGGGGCTTCCTGGGACACCCGACAGATGTTTTTC

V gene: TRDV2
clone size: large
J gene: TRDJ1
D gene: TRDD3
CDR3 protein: CACDAISGGVLGFSYTDKLIF
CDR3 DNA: TGTGCCTGTGACGCCATCTCTGGCGGTGTACTGGGGTTTTCGTACACCGATAAACTCATCTTT

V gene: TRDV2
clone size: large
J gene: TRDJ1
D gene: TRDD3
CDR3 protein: CACDLLGDTETDKLIF
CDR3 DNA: TGTGCCTGTGACTTACTGGGGGATACGGAGACCGATAAACTCATCTTT

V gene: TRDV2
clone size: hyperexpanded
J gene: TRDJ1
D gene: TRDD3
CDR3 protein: CACDTVGGYADTDKLIF
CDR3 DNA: TGTGCCTGTGACACTGTCGGGGGATACGCGGACACCGATAAACTCATCTTT

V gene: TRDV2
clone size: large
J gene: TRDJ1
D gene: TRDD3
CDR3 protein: CACDTLGTGGYTDKLIF
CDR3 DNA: TGTGCCTGTGACACTCTCGGAACTGGGGGATACACCGATAAACTCATCTTT

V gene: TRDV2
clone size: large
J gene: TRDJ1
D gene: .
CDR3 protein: CACDTAGLNRYTDKLIF
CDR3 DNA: TGTGCCTGTGACACGGCAGGGCTAAATAGGTACACCGATAAACTCATCTTT

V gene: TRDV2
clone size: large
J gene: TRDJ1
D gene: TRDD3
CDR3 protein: CACDTLGETDKLIF
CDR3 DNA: TGTGCCTGTGACACCCTGGGGGAGACCGATAAACTCATCTTT

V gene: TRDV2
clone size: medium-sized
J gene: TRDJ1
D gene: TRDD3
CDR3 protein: CACDTLDPFRSRGIEGVNTDKLIF
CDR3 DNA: TGTGCCTGTGACACCCTGGACCCCTTCCGAAGTAGGGGGATAGAGGGGGTAAACACCGATAAACTCATCTTT

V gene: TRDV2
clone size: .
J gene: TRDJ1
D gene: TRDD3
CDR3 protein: CACDALLGDIVSDKLIF
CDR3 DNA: TGTGCCTGTGACGCATTACTGGGGGATATTGTATCCGATAAACTCATCTTT

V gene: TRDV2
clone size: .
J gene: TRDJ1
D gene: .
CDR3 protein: CACDTPGETDKLIF
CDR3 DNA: TGTGCCTGTGACACACCGGGGGAGACCGATAAACTCATCTTT

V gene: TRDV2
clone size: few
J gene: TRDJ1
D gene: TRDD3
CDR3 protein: CACDALLGDKKLIF
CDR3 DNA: TGTGCCTGTGACGCCTTACTGGGGGATAAGAAACTCATCTTT

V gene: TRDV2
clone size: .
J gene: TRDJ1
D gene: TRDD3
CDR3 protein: CACDTLLGDRKYTDKLIF
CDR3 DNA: TGTGCCTGTGACACTCTACTGGGGGATCGGAAGTACACCGATAAACTCATCTTT

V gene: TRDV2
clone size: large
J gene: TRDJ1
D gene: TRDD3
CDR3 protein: CACETLGATYTDKLIF
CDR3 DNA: TGTGCCTGTGAGACCCTGGGGGCCACGTACACCGATAAACTCATCTTT

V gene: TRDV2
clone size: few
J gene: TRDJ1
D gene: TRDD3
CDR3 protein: CACDLVRWGIPDRQINTDKLIF
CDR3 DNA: TGTGCCTGTGACCTGGTGCGCTGGGGGATACCCGATCGCCAAATTAACACCGATAAACTCATCTTT

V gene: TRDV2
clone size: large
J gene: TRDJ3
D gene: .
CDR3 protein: CACDTVRGTESWDTRQMFF
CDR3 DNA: TGTGCCTGTGACACCGTTAGAGGTACTGAGTCCTGGGACACCCGACAGATGTTTTTC

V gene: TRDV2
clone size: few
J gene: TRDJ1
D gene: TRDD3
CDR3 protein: CACDTLSTGGYHTDKLIF
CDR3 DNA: TGTGCCTGTGACACGCTCAGTACTGGGGGATACCACACCGATAAACTCATCTTT

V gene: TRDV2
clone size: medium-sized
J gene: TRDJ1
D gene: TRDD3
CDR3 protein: CACDTVLPQLGDTDKLIF
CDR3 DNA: TGTGCCTGTGACACCGTGTTGCCACAACTGGGGGACACCGATAAACTCATCTTT